These T cell receptor beta chains were read from a single sample in a study of early T cells in non-severe SARS-CoV-2 infection. Each CDR3 protein gets one entry after TCRdb re-called the 5' RACE reads with MiXCR. Among around 57,000 distinct CDR3 sequences listed, 9.5% to 14% were seen once. The specimen was whole blood. Receptors originate from an adult who was a healthcare worker with PCR-confirmed SARS-CoV-2 infection or an uninfected control (not recorded which). Each CDR3 is given with its conserved first and last residue. D genes are given only for firm matches. The size of a clone is reported for some rows only, either as once, few or many, or as a class for expanded clones.

j_call: TRBJ2-5; v_call: TRBV6-6; clone_size: many; d_call: TRBD2; cdr3_aa: CASSYGAGGGALETQYF; cdr3_nt: TGTGCCAGCAGTTACGGAGCCGGGGGAGGGGCCTTAGAGACCCAGTACTTC
j_call: TRBJ2-7; v_call: TRBV10-2; clone_size: .; d_call: TRBD2; cdr3_aa: CASSEGLAGGQSLNEQYF; cdr3_nt: TGCGCCAGCAGTGAGGGACTAGCGGGGGGGCAGAGTCTCAACGAGCAGTACTTC
j_call: TRBJ2-2; v_call: TRBV12-3/TRBV12-4; clone_size: many; d_call: .; cdr3_aa: CASSFSTRGTGELFF; cdr3_nt: TGTGCCAGCAGTTTCTCGACCCGAGGAACCGGGGAGCTGTTTTTT
j_call: TRBJ1-5; v_call: TRBV6-6; clone_size: many; d_call: .; cdr3_aa: CASRPHLDNKNQPQHF; cdr3_nt: TGTGCCAGCAGACCTCACCTCGACAACAAGAATCAGCCCCAGCATTTT
j_call: TRBJ2-3; v_call: TRBV6-6; clone_size: few; d_call: TRBD2; cdr3_aa: CVSSLLGTRGPDTQYF; cdr3_nt: TGTGTCAGCAGTCTTCTCGGGACTAGGGGACCAGATACGCAGTATTTT
j_call: TRBJ1-4; v_call: TRBV18; clone_size: many; d_call: TRBD1; cdr3_aa: CASSPPPGGTNEKLFF; cdr3_nt: TGTGCCAGCTCACCACCCCCAGGGGGGACTAATGAAAAACTGTTTTTT
j_call: TRBJ2-1; v_call: TRBV7-3; clone_size: many; d_call: TRBD2; cdr3_aa: CASSRDSGGEGNEQFF; cdr3_nt: TGTGCCAGCAGCCGCGATAGCGGGGGGGAAGGCAATGAGCAGTTCTTC
j_call: TRBJ2-7; v_call: TRBV7-9; clone_size: .; d_call: TRBD1; cdr3_aa: CASSRQGALGEQYF; cdr3_nt: TGTGCCAGCAGCCGACAGGGGGCCCTTGGCGAGCAGTACTTC
j_call: TRBJ1-4; v_call: TRBV4-2; clone_size: .; d_call: TRBD1; cdr3_aa: CASSQGRTGVRNEKLFF; cdr3_nt: TGTGCCAGCAGCCAAGGTCGAACAGGGGTTCGAAATGAAAAACTGTTTTTT
j_call: TRBJ2-2; v_call: TRBV6-2/TRBV6-3; clone_size: many; d_call: .; cdr3_aa: CASSYDGTNTGELFF; cdr3_nt: TGTGCCAGCAGTTACGACGGAACGAACACCGGGGAGCTGTTTTTT
j_call: TRBJ1-5; v_call: TRBV12-3/TRBV12-4; clone_size: .; d_call: .; cdr3_aa: CASTYEAGSRANQPQHF; cdr3_nt: TGTGCCAGCACCTACGAGGCAGGGTCCAGGGCCAATCAGCCCCAGCATTTT
j_call: TRBJ1-2; v_call: TRBV20-1; clone_size: once; d_call: TRBD1; cdr3_aa: CSAGTVSNYGYTF; cdr3_nt: TGCAGTGCTGGGACAGTCTCTAACTATGGCTACACCTTC
j_call: TRBJ2-5; v_call: TRBV29-1; clone_size: many; d_call: TRBD2; cdr3_aa: CSVGAGAETQYF; cdr3_nt: TGCAGCGTTGGAGCGGGGGCGGAGACCCAGTACTTC
j_call: TRBJ1-1; v_call: TRBV14; clone_size: many; d_call: .; cdr3_aa: CASSQDPGAGTEAFF; cdr3_nt: TGTGCCAGCAGCCAAGATCCGGGGGCGGGCACTGAAGCTTTCTTT
j_call: TRBJ1-1; v_call: TRBV7-8; clone_size: many; d_call: .; cdr3_aa: CASSHGGEGYMNTEAFF; cdr3_nt: TGTGCCAGCAGCCACGGGGGTGAGGGTTACATGAACACTGAAGCTTTCTTT
j_call: TRBJ1-2; v_call: TRBV12-3/TRBV12-4; clone_size: few; d_call: TRBD1; cdr3_aa: CASSTPRQGTHGYTF; cdr3_nt: TGTGCCAGCAGTACCCCTCGACAGGGTACGCATGGCTACACCTTC
j_call: TRBJ2-7; v_call: TRBV4-3; clone_size: many; d_call: TRBD1; cdr3_aa: CASSPTGQGLYEQYF; cdr3_nt: TGCGCCAGCAGCCCCACGGGACAGGGGCTTTACGAGCAGTACTTC
j_call: TRBJ1-2; v_call: TRBV6-1; clone_size: many; d_call: TRBD1; cdr3_aa: CASRRLTGGIGYTF; cdr3_nt: TGTGCCAGCCGAAGGTTGACAGGGGGCATCGGCTACACCTTC
j_call: TRBJ2-3; v_call: TRBV7-8; clone_size: many; d_call: .; cdr3_aa: CASSLEADTQYF; cdr3_nt: TGTGCCAGCAGCTTAGAGGCAGATACGCAGTATTTT
j_call: TRBJ2-2; v_call: TRBV7-2; clone_size: .; d_call: .; cdr3_aa: CASSFFLPDTGELFF; cdr3_nt: TGTGCCAGCAGCTTTTTTCTACCCGACACCGGGGAGCTGTTTTTT
j_call: TRBJ1-3; v_call: TRBV5-1; clone_size: many; d_call: TRBD1; cdr3_aa: CASSPQGAFSGNTIYF; cdr3_nt: TGCGCCAGCAGCCCACAGGGGGCGTTCTCTGGAAACACCATATATTTT
j_call: TRBJ2-1; v_call: TRBV5-5; clone_size: .; d_call: TRBD1; cdr3_aa: CARDRTTYNEQFF; cdr3_nt: TGTGCCAGGGACAGGACGACCTACAATGAGCAGTTCTTC
j_call: TRBJ2-3; v_call: TRBV7-2; clone_size: many; d_call: TRBD2; cdr3_aa: CASSLALAGATDTQYF; cdr3_nt: TGTGCCAGCAGCTTAGCACTAGCGGGGGCGACAGATACGCAGTATTTT
j_call: TRBJ1-1; v_call: TRBV11-2; clone_size: .; d_call: .; cdr3_aa: CASSLVGSGGTEAFF; cdr3_nt: TGTGCCAGCAGCTTAGTGGGCTCCGGGGGCACTGAAGCTTTCTTT
j_call: TRBJ1-4; v_call: TRBV9; clone_size: .; d_call: TRBD1; cdr3_aa: CASREPGQEEKLFF; cdr3_nt: TGTGCCAGCAGGGAACCGGGACAGGAGGAAAAACTGTTTTTT
j_call: TRBJ1-1; v_call: TRBV9; clone_size: few; d_call: .; cdr3_aa: CASSLVPRQVNTEAFF; cdr3_nt: TGTGCCAGCAGCCTAGTTCCAAGACAGGTGAACACTGAAGCTTTCTTT
j_call: TRBJ2-7; v_call: TRBV20-1; clone_size: few; d_call: TRBD2; cdr3_aa: CSAAKASGGYEQYF; cdr3_nt: TGCAGTGCGGCAAAGGCTAGCGGGGGGTACGAGCAGTACTTC
j_call: TRBJ2-3; v_call: TRBV6-1; clone_size: few; d_call: TRBD1; cdr3_aa: CASSEFGQGATDTQYF; cdr3_nt: TGTGCCAGCAGTGAGTTCGGACAGGGGGCCACAGATACGCAGTATTTT
j_call: TRBJ1-1; v_call: TRBV6-1; clone_size: few; d_call: .; cdr3_aa: CASRTVAHMNTEAFF; cdr3_nt: TGTGCCAGCAGGACAGTGGCTCATATGAACACTGAAGCTTTCTTT
j_call: TRBJ1-1; v_call: TRBV12-3/TRBV12-4; clone_size: many; d_call: .; cdr3_aa: CASSLWGAGNTEAFF; cdr3_nt: TGTGCCAGCAGTTTATGGGGGGCGGGGAACACTGAAGCTTTCTTT
j_call: TRBJ2-1; v_call: TRBV7-8; clone_size: many; d_call: TRBD1; cdr3_aa: CASSMWGQRSNEQFF; cdr3_nt: TGTGCCAGCAGCATGTGGGGACAGAGATCCAATGAGCAGTTCTTC
j_call: TRBJ2-5; v_call: TRBV13; clone_size: many; d_call: TRBD2; cdr3_aa: CASSREAAGVEETQYF; cdr3_nt: TGTGCCAGCAGCCGTGAAGCAGCGGGGGTCGAAGAGACCCAGTACTTC
j_call: TRBJ2-7; v_call: TRBV12-3/TRBV12-4; clone_size: few; d_call: .; cdr3_aa: CASRGGDSYEQYF; cdr3_nt: TGTGCCAGCAGAGGCGGGGACTCCTACGAGCAGTACTTC
j_call: TRBJ2-5; v_call: TRBV7-9; clone_size: many; d_call: .; cdr3_aa: CASSTRYQETQYF; cdr3_nt: TGTGCCAGCAGCACAAGGTACCAAGAGACCCAGTACTTC
j_call: TRBJ2-4; v_call: TRBV7-2; clone_size: few; d_call: .; cdr3_aa: CASSRHGKNIQYF; cdr3_nt: TGTGCCAGCAGCCGGCACGGCAAAAACATTCAGTACTTC
j_call: TRBJ1-6; v_call: TRBV9; clone_size: .; d_call: .; cdr3_aa: CASSAEGSVNSPLHF; cdr3_nt: TGTGCCAGCAGCGCAGAGGGAAGTGTTAATTCACCCCTCCACTTT
j_call: TRBJ2-1; v_call: TRBV2; clone_size: few; d_call: .; cdr3_aa: CASSLYEQFF; cdr3_nt: TGTGCCAGCAGTCTATATGAGCAGTTCTTC
j_call: TRBJ1-1; v_call: TRBV29-1; clone_size: .; d_call: .; cdr3_aa: CSAMTQQMNTEAFF; cdr3_nt: TGCAGCGCCATGACTCAGCAAATGAACACTGAAGCTTTCTTT
j_call: TRBJ1-2; v_call: TRBV12-3/TRBV12-4; clone_size: many; d_call: TRBD1; cdr3_aa: CASRTGGFGYTF; cdr3_nt: TGTGCCAGCCGGACAGGGGGCTTTGGCTACACCTTC
j_call: TRBJ2-2; v_call: TRBV6-1; clone_size: .; d_call: .; cdr3_aa: CASSRLKSNTGELFF; cdr3_nt: TGTGCCAGCAGTAGGCTGAAATCAAACACCGGGGAGCTGTTTTTT
j_call: TRBJ2-7; v_call: TRBV2; clone_size: many; d_call: .; cdr3_aa: CASSETEDVPSSYEQYF; cdr3_nt: TGTGCCAGCAGTGAAACAGAGGACGTACCTAGCTCCTACGAGCAGTACTTC
j_call: TRBJ1-2; v_call: TRBV15; clone_size: .; d_call: TRBD1; cdr3_aa: CATSGTGRGYTF; cdr3_nt: TGTGCCACCAGCGGGACAGGGAGAGGCTACACCTTC
j_call: TRBJ1-1; v_call: TRBV3-1; clone_size: many; d_call: .; cdr3_aa: CASSQVGRNTEAFF; cdr3_nt: TGTGCCAGCAGCCAAGTGGGCCGGAACACTGAAGCTTTCTTT
j_call: TRBJ2-1; v_call: TRBV2; clone_size: many; d_call: .; cdr3_aa: CASKLYAENEQFF; cdr3_nt: TGTGCCAGCAAATTGTACGCAGAAAATGAGCAGTTCTTC
j_call: TRBJ2-3; v_call: TRBV2; clone_size: .; d_call: TRBD2; cdr3_aa: CASSATSGATDTQYF; cdr3_nt: TGTGCCAGCAGTGCGACTAGCGGGGCCACAGATACGCAGTATTTT
j_call: TRBJ2-5; v_call: TRBV29-1; clone_size: .; d_call: .; cdr3_aa: CSVRRASQETQYF; cdr3_nt: TGCAGCGTAAGACGGGCCTCGCAAGAGACCCAGTACTTC
j_call: TRBJ2-3; v_call: TRBV28; clone_size: many; d_call: .; cdr3_aa: CASSRMDTQYF; cdr3_nt: TGTGCCAGCAGTCGGATGGATACGCAGTATTTT
j_call: TRBJ2-2; v_call: TRBV7-2; clone_size: .; d_call: .; cdr3_aa: CASSLGNTGELFF; cdr3_nt: TGTGCCAGCAGCCTAGGGAACACCGGGGAGCTGTTTTTT
j_call: TRBJ2-2; v_call: TRBV7-9; clone_size: .; d_call: .; cdr3_aa: CASSLFVRDHGELFF; cdr3_nt: TGTGCCAGCAGCTTGTTTGTCAGGGATCACGGGGAGCTGTTTTTT
j_call: TRBJ1-1; v_call: TRBV29-1; clone_size: .; d_call: TRBD1; cdr3_aa: CSARGTANTEAFF; cdr3_nt: TGCAGCGCCCGGGGGACAGCGAACACTGAAGCTTTCTTT
j_call: TRBJ2-4; v_call: TRBV7-9; clone_size: .; d_call: .; cdr3_aa: CASSLGQEFYENIQYF; cdr3_nt: TGTGCCAGCAGCTTAGGACAGGAGTTTTATGAAAACATTCAGTACTTC
j_call: TRBJ2-1; v_call: TRBV11-2; clone_size: .; d_call: .; cdr3_aa: CASSLSHNEQFF; cdr3_nt: TGTGCCAGCAGCCTAAGTCACAATGAGCAGTTCTTC
j_call: TRBJ1-1; v_call: TRBV20-1; clone_size: many; d_call: .; cdr3_aa: CSARATANTEAFF; cdr3_nt: TGCAGTGCTAGAGCCACAGCGAACACTGAAGCTTTCTTT
j_call: TRBJ1-5; v_call: TRBV18; clone_size: many; d_call: .; cdr3_aa: CASSPDTGPLGNQPQHF; cdr3_nt: TGTGCCAGCTCACCCGATACAGGGCCCCTTGGCAATCAGCCCCAGCATTTT
j_call: TRBJ1-1; v_call: TRBV7-2; clone_size: .; d_call: .; cdr3_aa: CASSFRGQGGEAFF; cdr3_nt: TGTGCCAGCAGCTTCCGCGGGCAGGGAGGAGAAGCTTTCTTT
j_call: TRBJ1-2; v_call: TRBV29-1; clone_size: .; d_call: .; cdr3_aa: CSVEKVLDGYGYTF; cdr3_nt: TGCAGCGTTGAAAAGGTTCTAGACGGCTATGGCTACACCTTC